Described below is a single TCR beta chain sequence and its context. Its target is unknown. This specimen comes from a study of blood T cells in healthy people across ages. Study observations and caveats: It was found that TCR beta diversity correlated strongly with the percentage of naive T cells. For the donors, CMV status was unknown and possibly confounded expanded clonotype changes.

The CDR3 length is 14 residues. A sample-barcoded 5' primer and a J-beta primer mix were used in a second PCR of about 7 to 12 cycles. Each TCR beta cDNA got a 12-nucleotide random molecular identifier. Individual samples furnished no less than 2.5 million CDR3-containing paired-end reads apiece. TCRdb fed the 5' RACE reads into MiXCR, producing one record per CDR3 protein. This sample has hundreds of thousands of distinct CDR3 sequences; roughly 48% occur once, and the top ten carry roughly 24%. The receptor was derived from an elderly man in good health. Material: blood. V usage is TRBV12-3 or TRBV12-4 and J usage is TRBJ2-5; the match to TRBD2 covers 15 bases. TRBJ2-7 matches the DNA end more closely, so the J call is doubtful. The CDR3 bases are TGTGCCAGCAGCAGGACTAGCGGGAGGGACGAGCAGTACTTC. Protein sequence: CASSRTSGRDEQYF.